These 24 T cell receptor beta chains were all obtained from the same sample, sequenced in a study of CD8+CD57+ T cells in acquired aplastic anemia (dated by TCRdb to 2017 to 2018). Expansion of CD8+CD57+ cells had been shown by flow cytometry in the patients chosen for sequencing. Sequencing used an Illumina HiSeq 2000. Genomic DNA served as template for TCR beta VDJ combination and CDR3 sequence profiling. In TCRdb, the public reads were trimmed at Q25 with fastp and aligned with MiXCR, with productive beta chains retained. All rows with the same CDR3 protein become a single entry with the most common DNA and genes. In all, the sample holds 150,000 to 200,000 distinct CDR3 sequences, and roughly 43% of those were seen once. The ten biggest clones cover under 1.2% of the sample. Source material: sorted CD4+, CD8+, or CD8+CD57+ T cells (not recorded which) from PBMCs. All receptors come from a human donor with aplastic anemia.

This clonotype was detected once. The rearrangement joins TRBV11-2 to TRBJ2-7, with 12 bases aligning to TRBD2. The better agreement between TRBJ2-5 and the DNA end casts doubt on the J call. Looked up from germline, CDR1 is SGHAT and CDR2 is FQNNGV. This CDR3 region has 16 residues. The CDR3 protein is CASSPGLAGLIETQYF. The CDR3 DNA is TGTGCCAGCAGCCCTGGACTAGCGGGACTCATTGAGACCCAGTACTTC.

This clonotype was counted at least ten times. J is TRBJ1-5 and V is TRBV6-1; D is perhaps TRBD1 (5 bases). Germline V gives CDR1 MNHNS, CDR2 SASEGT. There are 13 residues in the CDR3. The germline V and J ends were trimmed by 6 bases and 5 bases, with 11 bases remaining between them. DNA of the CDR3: TGTGCCAGCAGAGAGAGCAGGGATCAGCCCCAGCATTTT. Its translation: CASRESRDQPQHF.

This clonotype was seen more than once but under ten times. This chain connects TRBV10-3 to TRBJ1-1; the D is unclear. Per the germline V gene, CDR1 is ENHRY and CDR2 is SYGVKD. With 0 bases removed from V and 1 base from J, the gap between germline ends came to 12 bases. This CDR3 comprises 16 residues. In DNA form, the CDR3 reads TGTGCCATCAGTGAGTCGAGGGTGACTGGGAACACTGAAGCTTTCTTT. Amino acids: CAISESRVTGNTEAFF.

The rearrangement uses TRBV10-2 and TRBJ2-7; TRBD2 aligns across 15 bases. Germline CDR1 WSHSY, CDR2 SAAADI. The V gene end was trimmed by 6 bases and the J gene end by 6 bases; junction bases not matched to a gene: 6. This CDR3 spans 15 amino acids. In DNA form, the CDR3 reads TGCGCCAGCAGCCCCGGGACTAGCGGGAGGAGCGAGCAGTACTTC. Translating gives CASSPGTSGRSEQYF.

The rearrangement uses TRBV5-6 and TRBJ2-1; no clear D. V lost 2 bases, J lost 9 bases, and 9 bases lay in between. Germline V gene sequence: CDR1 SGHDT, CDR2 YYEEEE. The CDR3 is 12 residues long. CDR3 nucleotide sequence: TGTGCCAGCAGCTTAGTGGTCAGTGAGCAGTTCTTC. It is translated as CASSLVVSEQFF.

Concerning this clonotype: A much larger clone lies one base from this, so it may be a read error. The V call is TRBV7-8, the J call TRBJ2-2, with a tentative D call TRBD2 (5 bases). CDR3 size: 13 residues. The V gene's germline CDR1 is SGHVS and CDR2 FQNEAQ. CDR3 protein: CASSLKGTGELSF. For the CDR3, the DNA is TGTGCCAGCAGCTTAAAGGGCACCGGGGAGCTGTCTTTT.

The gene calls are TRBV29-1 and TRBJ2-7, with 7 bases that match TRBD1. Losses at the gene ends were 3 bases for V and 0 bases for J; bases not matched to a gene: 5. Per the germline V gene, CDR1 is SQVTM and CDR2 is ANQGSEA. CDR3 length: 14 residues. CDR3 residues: CSVEMGQTSYEQYF. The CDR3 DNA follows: TGCAGCGTTGAGATGGGACAGACCTCCTACGAGCAGTACTTC.

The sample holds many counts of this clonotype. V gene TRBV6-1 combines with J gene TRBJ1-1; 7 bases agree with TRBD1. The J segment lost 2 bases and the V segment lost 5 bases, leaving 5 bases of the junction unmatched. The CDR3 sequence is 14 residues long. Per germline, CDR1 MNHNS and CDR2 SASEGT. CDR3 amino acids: CASSKDRFNTEAFF. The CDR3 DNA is TGTGCCAGCAGTAAGGACAGGTTTAACACTGAAGCTTTCTTT.

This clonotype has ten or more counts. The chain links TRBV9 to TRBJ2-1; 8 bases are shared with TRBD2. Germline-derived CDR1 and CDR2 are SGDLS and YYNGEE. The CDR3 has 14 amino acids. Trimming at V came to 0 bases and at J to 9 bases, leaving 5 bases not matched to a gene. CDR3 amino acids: CASSVVGRGGEQFF. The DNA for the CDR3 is TGTGCCAGCAGCGTAGTGGGTCGGGGGGGTGAGCAGTTCTTC.

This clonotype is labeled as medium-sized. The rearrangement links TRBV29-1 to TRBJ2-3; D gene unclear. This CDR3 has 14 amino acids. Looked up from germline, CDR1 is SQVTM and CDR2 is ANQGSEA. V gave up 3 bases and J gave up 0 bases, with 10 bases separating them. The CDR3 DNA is TGCAGCGTTGATTGGCCGCCTAGCACAGATACGCAGTATTTT. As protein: CSVDWPPSTDTQYF.

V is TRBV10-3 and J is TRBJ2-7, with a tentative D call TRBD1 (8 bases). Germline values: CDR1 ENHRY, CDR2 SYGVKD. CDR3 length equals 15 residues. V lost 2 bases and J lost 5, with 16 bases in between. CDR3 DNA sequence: TGTGCCATCAGTGAGGCCACACAGGGGGGGGACGAGCAGTACTTC. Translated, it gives CAISEATQGGDEQYF.

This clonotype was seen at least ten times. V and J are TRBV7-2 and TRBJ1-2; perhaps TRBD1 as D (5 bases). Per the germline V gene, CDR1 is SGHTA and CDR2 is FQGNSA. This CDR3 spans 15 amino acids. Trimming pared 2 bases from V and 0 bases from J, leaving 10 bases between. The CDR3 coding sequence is TGTGCCAGCAGCTTAAGCATGACAGCTAACTATGGCTACACCTTC. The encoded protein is CASSLSMTANYGYTF.

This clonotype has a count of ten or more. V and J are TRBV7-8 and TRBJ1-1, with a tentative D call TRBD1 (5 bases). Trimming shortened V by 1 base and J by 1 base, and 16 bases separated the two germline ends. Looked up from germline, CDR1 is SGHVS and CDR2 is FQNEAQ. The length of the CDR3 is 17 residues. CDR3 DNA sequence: TGTGCCAGCAGCTTAGGGAGGGCAGGGCTTAGGAACACTGAAGCTTTCTTT. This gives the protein CASSLGRAGLRNTEAFF.

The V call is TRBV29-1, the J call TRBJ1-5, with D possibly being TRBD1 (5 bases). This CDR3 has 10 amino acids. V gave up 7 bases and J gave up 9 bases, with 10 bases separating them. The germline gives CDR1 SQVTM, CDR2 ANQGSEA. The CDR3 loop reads CSASGGPQHF. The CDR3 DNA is TGCAGCGCCTCGGGGGGGCCCCAGCATTTT. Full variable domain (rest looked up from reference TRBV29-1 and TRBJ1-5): SAVISQKPSRDICQRGTSLTIQCQVDSQVTMMFWYRQQPGQSLTLIATANQGSEATYESGFVIDKFPISRPNLTFSTLTVSNMSPEDSSIYLCSASGGPQHFGDGTRLSIL.

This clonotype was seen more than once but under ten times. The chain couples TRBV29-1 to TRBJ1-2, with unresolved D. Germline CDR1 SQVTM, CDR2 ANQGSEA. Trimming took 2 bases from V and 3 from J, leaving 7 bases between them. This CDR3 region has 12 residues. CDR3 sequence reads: CSVERQDYGYTF. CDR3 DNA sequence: TGCAGCGTTGAAAGGCAGGACTATGGCTACACCTTC.

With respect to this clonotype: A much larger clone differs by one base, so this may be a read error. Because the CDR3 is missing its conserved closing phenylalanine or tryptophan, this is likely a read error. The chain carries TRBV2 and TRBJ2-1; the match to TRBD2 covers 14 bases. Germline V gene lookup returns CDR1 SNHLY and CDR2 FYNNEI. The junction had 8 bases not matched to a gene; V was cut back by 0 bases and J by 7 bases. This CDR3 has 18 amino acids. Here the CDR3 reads CASSEARTSGGRGNEQFS. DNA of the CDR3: TGTGCCAGCAGTGAAGCGCGGACTAGCGGGGGGCGGGGAAATGAGCAGTTCTCC.

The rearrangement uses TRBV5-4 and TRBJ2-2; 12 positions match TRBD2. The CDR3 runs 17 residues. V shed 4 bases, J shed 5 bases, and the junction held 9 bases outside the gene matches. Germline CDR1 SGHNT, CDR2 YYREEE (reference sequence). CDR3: CASSRELAGGRTGELFF. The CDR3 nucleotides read TGTGCCAGCAGCCGGGAACTAGCGGGGGGAAGAACCGGGGAGCTGTTTTTT.

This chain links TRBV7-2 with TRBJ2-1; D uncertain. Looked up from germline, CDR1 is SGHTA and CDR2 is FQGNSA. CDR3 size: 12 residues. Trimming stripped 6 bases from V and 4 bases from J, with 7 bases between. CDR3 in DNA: TGTGCCAGCAGTGCGGCTTACAATGAGCAGTTCTTC. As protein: CASSAAYNEQFF. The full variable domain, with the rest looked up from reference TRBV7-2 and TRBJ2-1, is GAGVSQSPSNKVTEKGKDVELRCDPISGHTALYWYRQSLGQGLEFLIYFQGNSAPDKSGLPSDRFSAERTGGSVSTLTIQRTQQEDSAVYLCASSAAYNEQFFGPGTRLTVL.

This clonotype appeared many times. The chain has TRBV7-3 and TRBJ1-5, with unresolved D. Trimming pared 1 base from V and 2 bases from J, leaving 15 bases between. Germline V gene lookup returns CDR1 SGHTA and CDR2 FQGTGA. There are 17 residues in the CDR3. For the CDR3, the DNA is TGTGCCAGCAGCTTAAGGGGTTCGCCAACCGGCAATCAGCCCCAGCATTTT. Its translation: CASSLRGSPTGNQPQHF.

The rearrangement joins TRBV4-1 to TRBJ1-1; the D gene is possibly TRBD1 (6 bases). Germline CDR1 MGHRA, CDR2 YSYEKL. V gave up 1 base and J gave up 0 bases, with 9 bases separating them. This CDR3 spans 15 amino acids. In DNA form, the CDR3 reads TGCGCCAGCAGCCAAGGACGGGACATGAACACTGAAGCTTTCTTT. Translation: CASSQGRDMNTEAFF.

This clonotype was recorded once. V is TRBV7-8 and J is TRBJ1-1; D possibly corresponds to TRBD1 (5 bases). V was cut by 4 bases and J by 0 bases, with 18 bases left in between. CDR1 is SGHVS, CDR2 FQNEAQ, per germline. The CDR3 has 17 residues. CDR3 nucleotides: TGTGCCAGCAGCTACTGGGCTGACAGCTCAATGAACACTGAAGCTTTCTTT. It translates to CASSYWADSSMNTEAFF.

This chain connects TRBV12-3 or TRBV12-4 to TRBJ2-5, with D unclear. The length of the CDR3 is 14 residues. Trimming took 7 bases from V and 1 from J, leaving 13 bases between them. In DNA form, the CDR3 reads TGTGCCAGCACTACGGCCAGCTCCCAAGAGACCCAGTACTTC. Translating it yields CASTTASSQETQYF.

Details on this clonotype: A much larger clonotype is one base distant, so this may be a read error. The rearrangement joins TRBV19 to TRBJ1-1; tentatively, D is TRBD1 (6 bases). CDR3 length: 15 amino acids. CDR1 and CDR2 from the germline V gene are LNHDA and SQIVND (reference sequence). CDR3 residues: CAGSMASTGNTEAFF. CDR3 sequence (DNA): TGTGCCGGTAGTATGGCCTCGACAGGGAACACTGAAGCTTTCTTT.

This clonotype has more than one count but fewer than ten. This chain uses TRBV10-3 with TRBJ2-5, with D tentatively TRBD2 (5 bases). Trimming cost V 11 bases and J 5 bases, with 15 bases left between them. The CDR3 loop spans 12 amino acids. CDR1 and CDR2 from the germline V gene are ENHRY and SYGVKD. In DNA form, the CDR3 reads TGTGCCTCGGCGGGCCTTTCGGAGACCCAGTACTTC. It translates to CASAGLSETQYF.